The present TCR beta chain was sequenced within a study of T cell changes during pregnancy in multiple sclerosis. The protocol was immunoSEQ multiplex PCR, while the TCRdb copy is restricted to in-frame clones and leaves out a portion. The table records about 85,000 clones, 80% to 95% of them present only once. V dropped 4 bases and J dropped 0 bases, with 12 bases sitting between them. CDR3 size: 15 residues. CDR1 is GTSNPN and CDR2 is SVGIG in the germline V gene (reference sequence). Sequences were derived from peripheral blood, sampled in the first trimester of pregnancy. The receptor's source is a female donor with multiple sclerosis, enrolled in a pregnancy study. This chain links TRBV30 with TRBJ2-2; TRBD2 is a possible D gene (6 bases). The CDR3 region has the DNA TGTGCCTGGATCCCCCGACTAGCGAACACCGGGGAGCTGTTTTTT. Amino acids: CAWIPRLANTGELFF.